This entry lists 31 T cell receptor beta chains sequenced from one sample in a study of tumor-infiltrating lymphocytes in localized non-small cell lung cancer. Assay used: immunoSEQ multiplex PCR; TCRdb lists only in-frame clones, some missing. The data show some 15,000 clones, 75% to 85% seen once. Input material: lung tumor tissue. These receptors were taken from a human donor with non-small cell lung cancer.

The chain uses TRBV27 and TRBJ2-1, with D unclear. V was shortened by 3 bases and J by 6 bases, with 9 bases between the two germline ends. CDR3 length: 13 amino acids. Germline CDR1 MNHEY, CDR2 SMNVEV (reference sequence). The CDR3, as DNA: TGTGCCAGCAGTTTGAGACTTTTCAATGAGCAGTTCTTC. Translated: CASSLRLFNEQFF.

This sequence joins TRBV5-1 and TRBJ2-5; a weak D match, TRBD1 (7 bases). The DNA end is more similar to TRBJ2-7, so the J call may be wrong. This CDR3 contains 14 residues. Germline-derived CDR1 and CDR2 are SGHRS and YFSETQ. CDR3 DNA sequence: TGCGCCAGCAGCTCCCAGGGGGGAGACTACGAGCAGTACTTC. Translation: CASSSQGGDYEQYF.

The chain links TRBV6-5 to TRBJ1-2; TRBD1 aligns across 8 bases. Germline-derived CDR1 and CDR2 are MNHEY and SVGAGI. This CDR3 comprises 14 residues. J lost 7 bases, V lost 3 bases, and 7 bases had no gene match. This chain's CDR3 is CASSYGGQGGGYTF. The DNA for the CDR3 is TGTGCCAGCAGTTATGGTGGACAGGGCGGTGGCTACACCTTC.

This sequence joins TRBV7-2 and TRBJ2-5; 8 bases align to TRBD2. V lost 1 base and J lost 1; bases outside the gene matches: 11. The germline V gene has CDR1 SGHTA and CDR2 FQGNSA. The CDR3 spans 18 residues. The CDR3 is CASSLVWLAGTFQETQYF. In DNA form, the CDR3 reads TGTGCCAGCAGCTTAGTGTGGCTAGCGGGTACCTTCCAAGAGACCCAGTACTTC.

The J gene is TRBJ2-1, the V gene TRBV10-3; D is perhaps TRBD2 (5 bases). The CDR3 runs 15 residues. Germline V gene data show CDR1 as ENHRY and CDR2 as SYGVKD. Trimming stripped 2 bases from V and 3 bases from J, with 11 bases between. For the CDR3, the DNA is TGTGCCATCAGTGAGCGGCTAGCCGACTACAATGAGCAGTTCTTC. Amino acids: CAISERLADYNEQFF.

This chain links TRBV11-2 with TRBJ2-5; D gene uncertain. Germline V gives CDR1 SGHAT, CDR2 FQNNGV. The CDR3 has 11 residues. Trimming took off 2 bases at V and 7 bases at J, with 5 bases between the two ends. The CDR3 DNA follows: TGTGCCAGCAGCTTACTGGGGACCCAGTACTTC. It codes for CASSLLGTQYF.

The V call is TRBV18, the J call TRBJ2-7; D call uncertain. Germline CDR1 is KGHSH and CDR2 is LQKENI. CDR3 length equals 15 residues. Deletions cut 1 base from V and 6 bases from J, with 16 bases between. The CDR3 spells CASSPRLAKYAEQYF. CDR3 nucleotide sequence: TGTGCCAGCTCACCACGGTTGGCAAAGTACGCCGAGCAGTACTTC.

CDR3 nucleotide sequence: TGTGCCAGTCGAGGGGCCGGGACATGGGATGGCTACACCTTC. It is translated as CASRGAGTWDGYTF. The chain recombines TRBV19 with TRBJ1-2; weak D call: TRBD1 (6 bases). This CDR3 is built from 14 residues. Germline CDR1 and CDR2: LNHDA and SQIVND (reference sequence). Trimming pared 8 bases from V and 6 bases from J, leaving 19 bases between.

In this sample, this clone turned up a few times. The chain uses TRBV7-9 and TRBJ1-2, with D hard to call. The germline V and J ends were trimmed by 5 bases and 1 base, with 5 bases remaining between them. Germline CDR1 and CDR2: SEHNR and FQNEAQ (reference sequence). The CDR3 is 12 residues long. DNA for the CDR3: TGTGCCAGCAGCAACAGTAACTATGGCTACACCTTC. This gives the protein CASSNSNYGYTF.

The rearrangement uses TRBV6-5 and TRBJ1-5; D might be TRBD1 (5 bases). The CDR3 spans 14 residues. The V end was cut by 5 bases, the J end by 11 bases, with 19 bases between. Germline CDR1 MNHEY, CDR2 SVGAGI. The CDR3 DNA is TGTGCCAGCAGTGACCAAGGCCGTGGGGGGGCCCAGCATTTT. It encodes CASSDQGRGGAQHF.

The gene calls are TRBV7-9 and TRBJ1-1; 7 bases map to TRBD1. This CDR3 contains 16 residues. V was pared by 2 bases and J by 5 bases, with 11 bases of the junction left unmatched. Germline CDR1 is SEHNR and CDR2 is FQNEAQ (reference sequence). As DNA, the CDR3 is TGTGCCAGCAGCTTACAGACAGGGTCGGGGGGGACTGAAGCTTTCTTT. It translates to CASSLQTGSGGTEAFF. Drawing the rest from reference TRBV7-9 and TRBJ1-1, the complete variable domain is DTGVSQNPRHKITKRGQNVTFRCDPISEHNRLYWYRQTLGQGPEFLTYFQNEAQLEKSRLLSDRFSAERPKGSFSTLEIQRTEQGDSAMYLCASSLQTGSGGTEAFFGQGTRLTVV.

This clone was found once. This rearrangement joins TRBV5-4 to TRBJ2-2, with D hard to call. The CDR3 is 14 amino acids. Germline V CDR1 and CDR2: SGHNT, YYREEE (reference sequence). The germline V and J ends were trimmed by 1 base and 1 base, with 5 bases remaining between them. The CDR3 DNA follows: TGTGCCAGCAGCTTGTTGTTGAACACCGGGGAGCTGTTTTTT. This sequence encodes CASSLLLNTGELFF.

The gene calls are TRBV30 and TRBJ2-5, with D perhaps matching TRBD1 (5 bases). The CDR3 extends over 12 amino acids. Germline CDR1 GTSNPN, CDR2 SVGIG (reference sequence). The V end lost 0 bases, the J end lost 5 bases, and 7 bases lay between the germline ends. The CDR3 DNA reads as TGTGCCTGGAGTGTAAACAGGGAGACCCAGTACTTC. Encoded protein: CAWSVNRETQYF.

The J gene is TRBJ1-2, the V gene TRBV11-3; TRBD1 matches 7 bases. Germline V gives CDR1 SGHNT, CDR2 YENEEA. J lost 7 bases, V lost 4 bases, and 9 bases had no gene match. This CDR3 spans 14 amino acids. CDR3 DNA sequence: TGTGCCAGCAGCTCGGGACAGTCCCTATCTGGCTACACCTTC. Residues: CASSSGQSLSGYTF.

This clone has just a few counts. V and J are TRBV5-4 and TRBJ2-5; 8 bases agree with TRBD1. V lost 3 bases and J lost 1; bases outside the gene matches: 2. The CDR3 spans 14 residues. The V gene's germline CDR1 is SGHNT and CDR2 YYREEE (reference sequence). CDR3 bases: TGTGCCAGCAGCTGGGGACAGGCCCAAGAGACCCAGTACTTC. Amino acids: CASSWGQAQETQYF.

In DNA form, the CDR3 reads TGCAGTGCTGGACTAGCGCGGGAGCAGTACTTC. This codes for CSAGLAREQYF. The chain uses TRBV20-1 and TRBJ2-7; TRBD2 agrees at 9 bases. The V and J ends lost 5 bases and 7 bases, in that order; junction bases with no gene match: 3. This CDR3 spans 11 amino acids. Germline V gene data show CDR1 as DFQATT and CDR2 as SNEGSKA (reference sequence).

J is TRBJ2-2 and V is TRBV19; 8 bases agree with TRBD1. Trimming removed 7 bases from V and 5 bases from J; junction bases left unmatched: 6. CDR3 size: 14 residues. Germline V gene lookup returns CDR1 LNHDA and CDR2 SQIVND (reference sequence). The CDR3 loop reads CASIRTGYTGELFF. DNA for the CDR3: TGTGCCAGTATCCGGACAGGGTATACCGGGGAGCTGTTTTTT.

V is TRBV7-2 and J is TRBJ2-1, with D possibly being TRBD1 or TRBD2 (5 bases each). Trimming removed 6 bases from V and 7 bases from J, with 13 bases in between. Germline loops: CDR1 SGHTA, CDR2 FQGNSA. CDR3 size: 13 residues. The chain's CDR3 is CASRRRGVNEQFF. CDR3 in DNA: TGTGCCAGCAGACGTAGAGGGGTAAATGAGCAGTTCTTC.

The chain recombines TRBV7-2 with TRBJ2-6; D remains ambiguous. The germline V and J ends were trimmed by 1 base and 2 bases, with 3 bases remaining between them. The CDR3 totals 14 residues. The germline V gene has CDR1 SGHTA and CDR2 FQGNSA. CDR3 loop: CASSLGAGANVLTF. The CDR3, as DNA: TGTGCCAGCAGCTTAGGGGCTGGGGCCAACGTCCTGACTTTC.

The chain joins TRBV7-9 to TRBJ2-3; 9 bases match TRBD2. The V gene's germline CDR1 is SEHNR and CDR2 FQNEAQ (reference sequence). Trimming cost V 5 bases and J 2 bases; bases outside gene matches: 8. This CDR3 has 16 amino acids. The CDR3 spells CASSRLAGALTDTQYF. The CDR3 nucleotides read TGTGCCAGCAGCAGATTAGCGGGAGCCCTCACAGATACGCAGTATTTT.

This clone was seen only once. The chain employs TRBV11-3 and TRBJ2-1; 9 nucleotides agree with TRBD2. The CDR3 is made up of 18 amino acids. J was trimmed by 6 bases and V by 5 bases; bases with no gene match: 17. In germline, CDR1 is SGHNT, CDR2 YENEEA. CDR3 in amino acids: CASSRHWREGLVFNEQFF. CDR3 sequence (DNA): TGTGCCAGCAGCCGGCACTGGCGGGAGGGCCTGGTTTTCAATGAGCAGTTCTTC.

This rearrangement joins TRBV29-1 to TRBJ2-4; 7 bases match TRBD1. Germline CDR1 SQVTM, CDR2 ANQGSEA. V lost 7 bases to trimming and J lost 11 bases; unmatched junction nucleotides: 11. The CDR3 loop spans 12 amino acids. The CDR3 is CSAVSGQRFQYF. CDR3 nucleotide sequence: TGCAGCGCTGTTTCGGGACAGCGATTTCAGTACTTC. Combining the CDR3 with reference TRBV29-1 and TRBJ2-4 gives the whole variable domain SAVISQKPSRDICQRGTSLTIQCQVDSQVTMMFWYRQQPGQSLTLIATANQGSEATYESGFVIDKFPISRPNLTFSTLTVSNMSPEDSSIYLCSAVSGQRFQYFGAGTRLSVL.

The chain is built from TRBV5-8 and TRBJ1-2; tentatively, D is TRBD1 (6 bases). V gave up 4 bases and J gave up 1 base, with 14 bases separating them. The CDR3 runs 15 residues. CDR1 and CDR2 from the germline V gene are SGHTS and YDEGEE. The CDR3: CASSVGTTHNYGYTF. The CDR3 region has the DNA TGTGCCAGCAGCGTAGGGACAACCCATAACTATGGCTACACCTTC.

This chain joins TRBV5-6 and TRBJ2-7; D ambiguous. Per the germline V gene, CDR1 is SGHDT and CDR2 is YYEEEE. The germline V and J ends were trimmed by 0 bases and 6 bases, with 19 bases remaining between them. The CDR3 runs 16 residues. The CDR3 loop is CASSLGALRYSSEQYF. The DNA for the CDR3 is TGTGCCAGCAGCTTGGGGGCCCTGCGGTACTCATCCGAGCAGTACTTC.

V and J are TRBV28 and TRBJ2-5; 9 bases are shared with TRBD1. The CDR3 covers 15 residues. Germline CDR1 reads MDHEN; CDR2 reads SYDVKM. Germline trimming cut 3 bases from V and 1 base from J; bases unmatched to any gene: 3. The CDR3 DNA is TGTGCCAGCAGTTTGGGGACAGGGCCCCAAGAGACCCAGTACTTC. It specifies CASSLGTGPQETQYF.

The V and J genes are TRBV25-1 and TRBJ1-1; D is undetermined. V dropped 8 bases and J dropped 5 bases, with 9 bases sitting between them. Germline V gives CDR1 MGHDK, CDR2 SYGVNS. CDR3 length: 11 residues. The CDR3 region has the DNA TGTGCCAGCTGGGAAGGGACTGAAGCTTTCTTT. It is translated as CASWEGTEAFF.

The rearrangement joins TRBV11-3 to TRBJ2-2; D remains ambiguous. This CDR3 has 14 amino acids. Germline loops: CDR1 SGHNT, CDR2 YENEEA. V lost 3 bases and J lost 2, with 7 bases in between. This CDR3 is CASSFSGNTGELFF. CDR3 DNA sequence: TGTGCCAGCAGCTTCTCTGGAAACACCGGGGAGCTGTTTTTT.

The chain is built from TRBV7-2 and TRBJ2-3; 8 bases are a match to TRBD2. Trimming took 6 bases from V and 4 from J; bases not matched to a gene: 6. Germline V gives CDR1 SGHTA, CDR2 FQGNSA. The CDR3 runs to 14 residues. The CDR3 region is CASRPAGVPDTQYF. The CDR3 bases are TGTGCCAGCAGACCAGCGGGGGTCCCAGATACGCAGTATTTT.

This clone was detected a few times. This chain links TRBV4-3 with TRBJ2-5; TRBD1 might be the D (6 bases). The CDR3 is 15 amino acids. Germline V CDR1 and CDR2: LGHNA, YSLEER. V lost 0 bases and J 4 bases, leaving 12 bases between the germline ends. The CDR3 nucleotides read TGCGCCAGCAGCCAAGATAGCTCCAGGGGAGAGACCCAGTACTTC. It codes for CASSQDSSRGETQYF.

The chain links TRBV11-3 to TRBJ2-1; 11 bases fit TRBD2. CDR3 size: 19 residues. The J segment lost 4 bases and the V segment lost 7 bases, leaving 18 bases of the junction unmatched. The V gene's germline CDR1 is SGHNT and CDR2 YENEEA. CDR3 in DNA: TGTGCCAGCACGCGACACGGGACTAGCGGCAATGGGGCGTACAATGAGCAGTTCTTC. Its protein is CASTRHGTSGNGAYNEQFF.

With regard to this clone: At one boundary the junction diverges from the germline segment, which might be a read error. The chain carries TRBV6-5 and TRBJ2-3; the D gene could be TRBD1 or TRBD2 (5 bases each). Germline V CDR1 and CDR2: MNHEY, SVGAGI. The CDR3 contains 13 residues. The CDR3 bases are TGTGCCAGCAGTAGGGACCCAGGAGATGCGCAGTATTTT. Translation: CASSRDPGDAQYF.